This T cell receptor beta chain was obtained from a study of T cell repertoires in cytomegalovirus infection. Study-level background: Shared public TCR beta signatures pointed to both CMV infection and a matching HLA type.

In this sample, this clonotype turned up many times. Its matching antigen is unknown. Points from the study as a whole: Summed frequency of shared TCR beta families picked out CMV carriers who also had the relevant HLA. In two of eight donors, the top clonotype was HLA-C-restricted CMV-specific.

TCRdb analysed the reads with MiXCR anew, one entry per CDR3 protein. The repertoire holds approximately 500,000 distinct CDR3 sequences, with approximately 16% as singletons. The V gene end was trimmed by 5 bases and the J gene end by 5 bases; junction bases not matched to a gene: 3. The CDR3 length is 13 residues. Germline V lookup: CDR1 MNHEY, CDR2 SMNVEV (reference sequence). Material for sequencing was CD8+ T cells from PBMCs. The TCR originated in a human donor in good health (CMV status not recorded). Some clones in this sample may be carry-over from other donors' samples. V is TRBV27 and J is TRBJ1-5; the match to TRBD1 covers 7 bases. In DNA form, the CDR3 reads TGTGCCAGCAGTGGGACAGTCCATCAGCCCCAGCATTTT. Translated, it gives CASSGTVHQPQHF.